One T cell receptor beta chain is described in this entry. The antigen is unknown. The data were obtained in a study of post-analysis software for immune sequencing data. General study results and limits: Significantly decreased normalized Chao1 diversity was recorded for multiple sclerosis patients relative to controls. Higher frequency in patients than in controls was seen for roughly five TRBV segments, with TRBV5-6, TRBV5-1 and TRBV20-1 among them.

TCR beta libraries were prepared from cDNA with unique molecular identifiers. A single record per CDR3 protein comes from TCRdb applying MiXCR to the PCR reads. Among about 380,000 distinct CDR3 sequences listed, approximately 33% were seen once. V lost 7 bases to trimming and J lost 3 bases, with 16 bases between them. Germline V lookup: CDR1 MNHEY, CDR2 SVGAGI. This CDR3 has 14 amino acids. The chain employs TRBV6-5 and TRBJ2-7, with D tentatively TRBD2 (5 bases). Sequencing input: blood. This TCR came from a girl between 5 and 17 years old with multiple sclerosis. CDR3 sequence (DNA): TGTGCCAGCAAACGAGGGATAGGAGGCTACGAGCAGTACTTC. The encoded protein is CASKRGIGGYEQYF.